This TCR beta chain was profiled in a study of T-cell reconstitution after alpha-beta-depleted transplantation in children. Construction of the TCRbeta library involved unique molecular identifiers. MiXCR was run by TCRdb on the PCR reads, yielding one entry per CDR3 protein. The profile shows some 290,000 distinct CDR3 sequences, more than 9% of them singletons. This clonotype was found many times. Sequenced material: PBMCs from the stem cell graft donor, taken from the stem cell graft. The clonotype originates from a human donor who donated a stem cell graft to a child with SCID.

In DNA form, the CDR3 reads TGTGCCAGTAGTTCCATCGAAGGACAGGGGGTGGAGACCCAGTACTTC. It yields the protein CASSSIEGQGVETQYF. V and J are TRBV19 and TRBJ2-5; 10 bases map to TRBD1. The CDR3 consists of 16 residues. The germline V gene has CDR1 LNHDA and CDR2 SQIVND (reference sequence). Trimming removed 5 bases from V and 5 bases from J; junction bases left unmatched: 11.